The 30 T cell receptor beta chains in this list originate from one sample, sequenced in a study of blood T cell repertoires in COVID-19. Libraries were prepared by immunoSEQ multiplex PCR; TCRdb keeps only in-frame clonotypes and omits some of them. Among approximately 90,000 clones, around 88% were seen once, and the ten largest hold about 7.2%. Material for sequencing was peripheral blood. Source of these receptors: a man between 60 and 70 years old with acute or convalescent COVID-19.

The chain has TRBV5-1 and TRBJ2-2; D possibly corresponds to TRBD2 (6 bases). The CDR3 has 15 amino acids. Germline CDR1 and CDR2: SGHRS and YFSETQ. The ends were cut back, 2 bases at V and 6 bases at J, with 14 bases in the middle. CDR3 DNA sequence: TGCGCCAGCAGCTTTGGGGGAGGCGGCGCCGGGGAGCTGTTTTTT. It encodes CASSFGGGGAGELFF.

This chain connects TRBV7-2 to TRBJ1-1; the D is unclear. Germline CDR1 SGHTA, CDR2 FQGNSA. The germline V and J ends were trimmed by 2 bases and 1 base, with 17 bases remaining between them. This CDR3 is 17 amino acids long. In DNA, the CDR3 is TGTGCCAGCAGCTTAATGGGCAGTCTTTCCAAGAACACTGAAGCTTTCTTT. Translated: CASSLMGSLSKNTEAFF.

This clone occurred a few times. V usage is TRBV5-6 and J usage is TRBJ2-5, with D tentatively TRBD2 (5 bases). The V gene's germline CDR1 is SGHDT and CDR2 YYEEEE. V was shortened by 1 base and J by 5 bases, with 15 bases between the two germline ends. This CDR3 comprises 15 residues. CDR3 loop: CASSLLPSGWETQYF. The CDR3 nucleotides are TGTGCCAGCAGCTTGCTACCATCGGGGTGGGAGACCCAGTACTTC. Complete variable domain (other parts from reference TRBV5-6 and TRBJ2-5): DAGVTQSPTHLIKTRGQQVTLRCSPKSGHDTVSWYQQALGQGPQFIFQYYEEEERQRGNFPDRFSGHQFPNYSSELNVNALLLGDSALYLCASSLLPSGWETQYFGPGTRLLVL.

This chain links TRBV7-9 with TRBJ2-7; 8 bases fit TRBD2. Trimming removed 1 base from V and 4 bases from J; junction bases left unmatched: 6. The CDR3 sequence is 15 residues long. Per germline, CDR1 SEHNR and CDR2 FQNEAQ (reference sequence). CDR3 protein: CASSLVGGGNYEQYF. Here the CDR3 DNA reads TGTGCCAGCAGCTTAGTCGGCGGGGGGAATTACGAGCAGTACTTC. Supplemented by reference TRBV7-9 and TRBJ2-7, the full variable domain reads DTGVSQNPRHKITKRGQNVTFRCDPISEHNRLYWYRQTLGQGPEFLTYFQNEAQLEKSRLLSDRFSAERPKGSFSTLEIQRTEQGDSAMYLCASSLVGGGNYEQYFGPGTRLTVT.

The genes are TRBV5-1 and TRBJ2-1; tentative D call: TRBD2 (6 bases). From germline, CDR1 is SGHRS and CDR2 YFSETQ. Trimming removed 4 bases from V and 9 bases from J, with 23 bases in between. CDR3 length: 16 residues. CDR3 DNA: TGCGCCAGCAGCCTAGACGTTGGACTAAACGGTGGTGAGCAGTTCTTC. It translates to CASSLDVGLNGGEQFF.

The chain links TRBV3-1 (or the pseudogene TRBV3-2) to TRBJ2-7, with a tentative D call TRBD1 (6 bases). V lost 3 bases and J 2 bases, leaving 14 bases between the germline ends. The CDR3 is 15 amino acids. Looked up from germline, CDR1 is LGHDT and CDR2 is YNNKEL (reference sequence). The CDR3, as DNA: TGTGCCAGCAGCCAGGGACAAATGCTACCCTACGAGCAGTACTTC. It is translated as CASSQGQMLPYEQYF.

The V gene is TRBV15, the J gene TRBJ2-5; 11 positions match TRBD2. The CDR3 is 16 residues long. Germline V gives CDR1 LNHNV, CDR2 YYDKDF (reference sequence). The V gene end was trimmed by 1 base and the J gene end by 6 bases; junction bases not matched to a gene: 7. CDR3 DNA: TGTGCCACCAGCAGAGCAACTAGCGGGAGTCACCAGACCCAGTACTTC. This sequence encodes CATSRATSGSHQTQYF.

The CDR3 nucleotides read TGTGCCAGTAGTGAACCGGGACAGGGGAACACCGGGGAGCTGTTTTTT. Its protein is CASSEPGQGNTGELFF. The genes are TRBV19 and TRBJ2-2, with TRBD1 matching over 9 bases. Germline CDR1 and CDR2: LNHDA and SQIVND (reference sequence). V trimming: 5 bases; J trimming: 1 base; junction bases outside the gene matches: 5. The CDR3 sequence is 16 residues long.

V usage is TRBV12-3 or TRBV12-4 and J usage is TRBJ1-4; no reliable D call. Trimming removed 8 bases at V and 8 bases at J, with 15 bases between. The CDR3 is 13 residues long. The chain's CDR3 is CASRGARLEKLFF. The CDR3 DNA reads TGTGCCAGCCGGGGTGCCCGGTTGGAAAAACTGTTTTTT.

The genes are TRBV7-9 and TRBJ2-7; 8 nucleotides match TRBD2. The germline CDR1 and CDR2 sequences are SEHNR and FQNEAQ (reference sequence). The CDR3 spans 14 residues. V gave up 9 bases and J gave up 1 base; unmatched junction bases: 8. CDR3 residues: CASKKRGTSYEQYF. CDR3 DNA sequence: TGTGCCAGTAAAAAGCGGGGGACTTCCTACGAGCAGTACTTC.

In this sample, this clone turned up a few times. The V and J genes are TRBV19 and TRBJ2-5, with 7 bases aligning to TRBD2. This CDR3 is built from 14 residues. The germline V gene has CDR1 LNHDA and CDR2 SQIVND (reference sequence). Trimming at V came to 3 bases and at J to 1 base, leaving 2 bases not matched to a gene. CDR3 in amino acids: CASSIGLGQETQYF. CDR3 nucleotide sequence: TGTGCCAGTAGTATCGGACTAGGCCAAGAGACCCAGTACTTC.

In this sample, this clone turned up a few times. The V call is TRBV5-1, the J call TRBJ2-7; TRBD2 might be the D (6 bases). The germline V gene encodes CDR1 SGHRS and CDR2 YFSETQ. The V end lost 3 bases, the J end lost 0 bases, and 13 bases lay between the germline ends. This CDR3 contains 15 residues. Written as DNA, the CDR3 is TGCGCCAGCAGCTCTGGACTATCCTTCTCCTACGAGCAGTACTTC. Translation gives CASSSGLSFSYEQYF.

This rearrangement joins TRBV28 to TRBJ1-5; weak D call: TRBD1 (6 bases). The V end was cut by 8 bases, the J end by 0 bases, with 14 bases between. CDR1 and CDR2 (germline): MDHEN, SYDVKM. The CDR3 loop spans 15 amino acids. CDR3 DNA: TGTGCCAGCCGATGGGGACACCTTAGCAATCAGCCCCAGCATTTT. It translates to CASRWGHLSNQPQHF.

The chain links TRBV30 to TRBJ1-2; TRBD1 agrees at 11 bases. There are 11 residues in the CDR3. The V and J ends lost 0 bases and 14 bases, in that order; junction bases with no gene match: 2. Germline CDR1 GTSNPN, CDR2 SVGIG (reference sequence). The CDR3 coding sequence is TGTGCCTGGAGTGTGGGACAGGGGGAGACCTTC. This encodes CAWSVGQGETF.

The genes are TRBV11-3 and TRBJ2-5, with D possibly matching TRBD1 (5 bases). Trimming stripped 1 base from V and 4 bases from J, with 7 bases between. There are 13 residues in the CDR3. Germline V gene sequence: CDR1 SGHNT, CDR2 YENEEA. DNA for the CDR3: TGTGCCAGCAGCTTAGGCCAGGGAGAGACCCAGTACTTC. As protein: CASSLGQGETQYF. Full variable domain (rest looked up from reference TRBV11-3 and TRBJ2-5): EAGVVQSPRYKIIEKKQPVAFWCNPISGHNTLYWYLQNLGQGPELLIRYENEEAVDDSQLPKDRFSAERLKGVDSTLKIQPAELGDSAVYLCASSLGQGETQYFGPGTRLLVL.

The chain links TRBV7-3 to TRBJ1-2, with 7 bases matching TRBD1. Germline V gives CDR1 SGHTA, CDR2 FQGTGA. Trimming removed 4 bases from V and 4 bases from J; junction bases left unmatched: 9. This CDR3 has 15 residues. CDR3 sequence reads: CASSSRVRDSYGYTF. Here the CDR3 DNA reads TGTGCCAGCAGCTCCCGGGTCCGGGACAGCTATGGCTACACCTTC. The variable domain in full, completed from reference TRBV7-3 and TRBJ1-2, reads GAGVSQTPSNKVTEKGKYVELRCDPISGHTALYWYRQSLGQGPEFLIYFQGTGAADDSGLPNDRFFAVRPEGSVSTLKIQRTERGDSAVYLCASSSRVRDSYGYTFGSGTRLTVV.

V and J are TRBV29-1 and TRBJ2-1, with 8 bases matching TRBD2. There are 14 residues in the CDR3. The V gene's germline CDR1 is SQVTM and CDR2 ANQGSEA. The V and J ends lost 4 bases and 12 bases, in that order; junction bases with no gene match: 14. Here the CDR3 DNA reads TGCAGCGTTGCTAGCGGGTGGGGCAACCCTTGGCAGTTCTTC. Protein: CSVASGWGNPWQFF.

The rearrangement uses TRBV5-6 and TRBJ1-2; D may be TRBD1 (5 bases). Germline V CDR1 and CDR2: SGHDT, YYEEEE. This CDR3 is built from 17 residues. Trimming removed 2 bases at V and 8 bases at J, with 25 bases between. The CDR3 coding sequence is TGTGCCAGCAGCTTTTATGACAGTCGGCAATCGGTGATAGGCTACACCTTC. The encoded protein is CASSFYDSRQSVIGYTF.

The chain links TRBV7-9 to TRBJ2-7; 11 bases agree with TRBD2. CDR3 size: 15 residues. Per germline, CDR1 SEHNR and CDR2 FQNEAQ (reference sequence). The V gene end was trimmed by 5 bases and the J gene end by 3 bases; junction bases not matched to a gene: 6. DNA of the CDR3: TGTGCCAGCAGCCTAACTAGCGGGAGTGTCTACGAGCAGTACTTC. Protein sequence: CASSLTSGSVYEQYF.

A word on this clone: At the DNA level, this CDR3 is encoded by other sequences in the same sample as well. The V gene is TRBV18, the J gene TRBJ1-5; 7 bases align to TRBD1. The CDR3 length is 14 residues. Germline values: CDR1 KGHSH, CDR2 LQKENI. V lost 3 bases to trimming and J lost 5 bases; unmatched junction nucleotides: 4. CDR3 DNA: TGTGCCAGCTCACCGGCCACAGGGGATCAGCCCCAGCATTTT. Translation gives CASSPATGDQPQHF.

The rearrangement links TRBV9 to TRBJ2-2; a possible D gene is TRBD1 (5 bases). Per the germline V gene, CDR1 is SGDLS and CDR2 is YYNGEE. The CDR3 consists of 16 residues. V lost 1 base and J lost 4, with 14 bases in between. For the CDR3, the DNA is TGTGCCAGCAGCGTACTCCAGGGATTGCCCACCGGGGAGCTGTTTTTT. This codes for CASSVLQGLPTGELFF.

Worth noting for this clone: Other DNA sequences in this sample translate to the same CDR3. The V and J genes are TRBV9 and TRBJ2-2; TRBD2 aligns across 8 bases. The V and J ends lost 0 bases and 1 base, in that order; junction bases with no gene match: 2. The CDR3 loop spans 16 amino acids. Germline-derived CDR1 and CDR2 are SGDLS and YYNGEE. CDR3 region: CASSVGLAGNTGELFF. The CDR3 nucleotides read TGTGCCAGCAGCGTAGGCCTAGCGGGGAACACCGGGGAGCTGTTTTTT.

CDR3 protein: CASSPLGRDDAEQFF. The CDR3 DNA is TGTGCCAGCAGCCCCCTTGGGAGGGACGACGCTGAGCAGTTCTTC. The chain recombines TRBV7-2 with TRBJ2-1; 7 nucleotides agree with TRBD2. Germline CDR1 SGHTA, CDR2 FQGNSA. The CDR3 loop spans 15 amino acids. V was clipped by 5 bases and J by 9 bases; unmatched bases: 13.

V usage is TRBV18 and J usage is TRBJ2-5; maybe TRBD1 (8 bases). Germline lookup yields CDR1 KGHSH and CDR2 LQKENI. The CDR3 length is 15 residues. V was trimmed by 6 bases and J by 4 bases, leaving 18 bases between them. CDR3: CASSTQGGIGETQYF. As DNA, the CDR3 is TGTGCCAGCTCCACACAGGGGGGGATAGGAGAGACCCAGTACTTC. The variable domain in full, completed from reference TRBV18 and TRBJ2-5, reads NAGVMQNPRHLVRRRGQEARLRCSPMKGHSHVYWYRQLPEEGLKFMVYLQKENIIDESGMPKERFSAEFPKEGPSILRIQQVVRGDSAAYFCASSTQGGIGETQYFGPGTRLLVL.

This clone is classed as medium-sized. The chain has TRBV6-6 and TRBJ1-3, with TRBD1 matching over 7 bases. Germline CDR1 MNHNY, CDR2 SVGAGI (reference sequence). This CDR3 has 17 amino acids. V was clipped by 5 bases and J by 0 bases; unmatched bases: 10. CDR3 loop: CASSHHRTGASGNTIYF. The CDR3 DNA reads TGTGCCAGCAGTCATCATCGGACAGGCGCCTCTGGAAACACCATATATTTT.

The CDR3 here is CASSRRVETQYF. CDR3 coding DNA: TGTGCCAGCAGTCGGCGGGTGGAGACCCAGTACTTC. This sequence joins TRBV12-3 or TRBV12-4 and TRBJ2-5; the D gene is possibly TRBD2 (5 bases). This CDR3 region has 12 residues. The ends were cut back, 5 bases at V and 5 bases at J, with 9 bases in the middle.

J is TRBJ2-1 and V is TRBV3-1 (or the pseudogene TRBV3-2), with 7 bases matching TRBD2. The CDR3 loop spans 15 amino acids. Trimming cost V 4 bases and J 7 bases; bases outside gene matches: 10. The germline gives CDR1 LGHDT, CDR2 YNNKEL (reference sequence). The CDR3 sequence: CASSRSGTTTNEQFF. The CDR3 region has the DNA TGTGCCAGCAGCCGATCGGGGACTACAACTAATGAGCAGTTCTTC.

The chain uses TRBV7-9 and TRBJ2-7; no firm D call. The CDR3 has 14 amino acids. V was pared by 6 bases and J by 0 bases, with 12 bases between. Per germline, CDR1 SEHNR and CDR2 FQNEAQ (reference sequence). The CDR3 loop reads CASRRDEASYEQYF. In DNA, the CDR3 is TGTGCCAGCAGACGAGACGAGGCCTCCTACGAGCAGTACTTC.

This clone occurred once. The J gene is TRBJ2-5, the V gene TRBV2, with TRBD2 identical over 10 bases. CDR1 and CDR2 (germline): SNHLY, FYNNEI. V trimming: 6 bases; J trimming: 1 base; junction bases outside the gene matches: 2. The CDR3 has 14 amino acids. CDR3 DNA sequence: TGTGCCAGCAGAGGGACTAGCGCCCAAGAGACCCAGTACTTC. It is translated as CASRGTSAQETQYF.

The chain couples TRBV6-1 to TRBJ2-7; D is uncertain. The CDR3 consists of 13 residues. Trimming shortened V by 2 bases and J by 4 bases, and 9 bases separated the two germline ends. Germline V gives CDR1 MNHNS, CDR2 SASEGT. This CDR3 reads CASSEYGGYEQYF. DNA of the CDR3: TGTGCCAGCAGTGAATATGGCGGATACGAGCAGTACTTC.